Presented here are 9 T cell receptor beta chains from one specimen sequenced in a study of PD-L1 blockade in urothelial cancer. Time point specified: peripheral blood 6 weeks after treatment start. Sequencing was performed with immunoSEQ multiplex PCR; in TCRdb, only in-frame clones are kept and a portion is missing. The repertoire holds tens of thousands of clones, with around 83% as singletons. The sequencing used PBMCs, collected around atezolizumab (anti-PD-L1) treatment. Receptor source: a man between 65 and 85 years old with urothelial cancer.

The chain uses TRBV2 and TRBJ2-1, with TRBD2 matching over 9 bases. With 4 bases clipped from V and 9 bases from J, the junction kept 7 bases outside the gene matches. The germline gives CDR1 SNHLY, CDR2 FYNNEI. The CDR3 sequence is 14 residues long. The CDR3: CASSVGTSSREQFF. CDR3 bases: TGTGCCAGCAGTGTTGGGACTAGCAGTCGTGAGCAGTTCTTC.

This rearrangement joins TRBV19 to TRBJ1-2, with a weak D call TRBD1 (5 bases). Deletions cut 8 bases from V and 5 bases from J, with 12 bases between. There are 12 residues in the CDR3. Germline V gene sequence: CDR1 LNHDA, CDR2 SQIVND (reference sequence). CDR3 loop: CASVDRIYGYTF. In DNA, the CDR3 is TGTGCCAGTGTTGACAGAATTTATGGCTACACCTTC.

The DNA for the CDR3 is TGCAGCGTGCCCCCGGGAGACTACCAAGAGACCCAGTACTTC. As protein: CSVPPGDYQETQYF. The rearrangement links TRBV29-1 to TRBJ2-5, with a possible D match to TRBD2 (6 bases). The CDR3 is made up of 14 amino acids. CDR1 and CDR2 (germline): SQVTM, ANQGSEA. The V gene lost 6 bases and the J gene lost 0 bases, with 14 bases spanning the gap.

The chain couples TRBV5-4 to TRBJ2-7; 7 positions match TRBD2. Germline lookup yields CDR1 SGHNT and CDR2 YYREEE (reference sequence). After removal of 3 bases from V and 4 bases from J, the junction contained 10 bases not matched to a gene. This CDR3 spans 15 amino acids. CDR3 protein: CASSWGLSGTYEQYF. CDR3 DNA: TGTGCCAGCAGCTGGGGACTCAGCGGGACTTACGAGCAGTACTTC.

CDR3 sequence: CASSLAGVGNIQYF. The DNA for the CDR3 is TGTGCCAGCAGCTTGGCCGGAGTCGGGAACATTCAGTACTTC. This rearrangement joins TRBV5-4 to TRBJ2-4; no reliable D call. Trimming shortened V by 0 bases and J by 7 bases, and 11 bases separated the two germline ends. CDR1 is SGHNT, CDR2 YYREEE, per germline (reference sequence). CDR3 length equals 14 residues.

The CDR3 nucleotides are TGTGCCAGCAGGAGCGGAGGGCTGCAATTCGGGGAGCAGTACTTC. This codes for CASRSGGLQFGEQYF. The V gene is TRBV28, the J gene TRBJ2-7, with D possibly TRBD2 on 6 matching bases. CDR3 size: 15 residues. Deletions cut 6 bases from V and 7 bases from J, with 22 bases between. Germline CDR1 reads MDHEN; CDR2 reads SYDVKM.

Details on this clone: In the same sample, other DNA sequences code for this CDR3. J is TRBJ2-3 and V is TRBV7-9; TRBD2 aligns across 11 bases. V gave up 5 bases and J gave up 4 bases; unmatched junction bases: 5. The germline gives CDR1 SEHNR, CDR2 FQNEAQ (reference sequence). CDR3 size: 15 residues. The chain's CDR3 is CASSRTSGSADTQYF. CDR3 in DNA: TGTGCCAGCAGCCGAACTAGCGGGAGCGCAGATACGCAGTATTTT.

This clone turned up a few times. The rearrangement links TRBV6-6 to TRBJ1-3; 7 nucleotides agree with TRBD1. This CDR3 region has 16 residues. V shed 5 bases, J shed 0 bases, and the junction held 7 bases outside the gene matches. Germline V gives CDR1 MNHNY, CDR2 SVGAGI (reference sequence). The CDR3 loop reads CASSVRDRISGNTIYF. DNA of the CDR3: TGTGCCAGCAGTGTCCGGGACAGAATCTCTGGAAACACCATATATTTT.

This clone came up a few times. CDR3 sequence reads: CASRGASNTGELFF. In nucleotides, the CDR3 is TGCGCCAGCAGGGGAGCGTCGAACACCGGGGAGCTGTTTTTT. The chain has TRBV5-1 and TRBJ2-2, with D possibly matching TRBD2 (5 bases). Germline values: CDR1 SGHRS, CDR2 YFSETQ. Trimming stripped 5 bases from V and 0 bases from J, with 8 bases between. The CDR3 sequence is 14 residues long.